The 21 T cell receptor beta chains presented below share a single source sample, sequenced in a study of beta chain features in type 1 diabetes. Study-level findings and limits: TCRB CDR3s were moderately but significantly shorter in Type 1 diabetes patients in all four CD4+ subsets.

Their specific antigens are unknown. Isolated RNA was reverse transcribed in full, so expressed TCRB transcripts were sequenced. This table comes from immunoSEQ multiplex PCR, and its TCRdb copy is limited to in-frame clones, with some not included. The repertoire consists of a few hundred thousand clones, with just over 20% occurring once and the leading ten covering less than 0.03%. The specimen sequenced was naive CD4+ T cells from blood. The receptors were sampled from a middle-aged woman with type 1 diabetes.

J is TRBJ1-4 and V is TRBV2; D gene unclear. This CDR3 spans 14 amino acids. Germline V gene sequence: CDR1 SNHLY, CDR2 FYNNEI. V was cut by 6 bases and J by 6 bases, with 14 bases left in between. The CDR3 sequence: CASSDGRLDEKLFF. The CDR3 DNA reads TGTGCCAGCAGCGACGGGAGGTTGGATGAAAAACTGTTTTTT.

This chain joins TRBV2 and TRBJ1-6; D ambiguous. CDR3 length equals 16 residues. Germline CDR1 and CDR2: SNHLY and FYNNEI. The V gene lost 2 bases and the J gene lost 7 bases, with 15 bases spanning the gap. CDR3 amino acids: CASSELPGRENSPLHF. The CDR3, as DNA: TGTGCCAGCAGTGAACTCCCCGGACGGGAAAATTCACCCCTCCACTTT.

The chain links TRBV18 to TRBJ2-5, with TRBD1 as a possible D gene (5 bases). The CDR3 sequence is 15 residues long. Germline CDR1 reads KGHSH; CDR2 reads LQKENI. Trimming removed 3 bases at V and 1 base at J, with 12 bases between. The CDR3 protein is CASSPDSVLQETQYF. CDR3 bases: TGTGCCAGCTCACCCGACAGTGTCCTCCAAGAGACCCAGTACTTC.

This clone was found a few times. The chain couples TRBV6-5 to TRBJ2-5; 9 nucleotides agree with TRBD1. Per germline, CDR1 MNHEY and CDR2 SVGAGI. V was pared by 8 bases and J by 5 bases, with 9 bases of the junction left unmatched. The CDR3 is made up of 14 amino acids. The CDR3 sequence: CASWRTGAIETQYF. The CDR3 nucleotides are TGTGCCAGCTGGAGGACAGGGGCCATCGAGACCCAGTACTTC.

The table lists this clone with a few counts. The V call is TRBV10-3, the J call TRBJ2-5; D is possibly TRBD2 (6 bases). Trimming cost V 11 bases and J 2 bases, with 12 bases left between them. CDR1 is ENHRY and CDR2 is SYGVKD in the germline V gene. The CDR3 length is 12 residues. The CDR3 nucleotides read TGTGCCGCCGGGACTCAGCAAGAGACCCAGTACTTC. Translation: CAAGTQQETQYF.

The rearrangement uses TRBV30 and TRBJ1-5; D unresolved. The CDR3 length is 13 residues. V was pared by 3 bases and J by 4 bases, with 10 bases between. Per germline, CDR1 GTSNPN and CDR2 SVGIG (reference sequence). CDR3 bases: TGTGCCTGGAGGCCCACAGCTAATCAGCCCCAGCATTTT. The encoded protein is CAWRPTANQPQHF.

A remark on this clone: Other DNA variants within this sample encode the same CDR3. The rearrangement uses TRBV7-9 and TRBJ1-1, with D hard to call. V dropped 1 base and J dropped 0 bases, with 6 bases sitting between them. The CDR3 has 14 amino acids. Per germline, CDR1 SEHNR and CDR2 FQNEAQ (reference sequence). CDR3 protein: CASSLDTVNTEAFF. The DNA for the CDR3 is TGTGCCAGCAGCTTAGACACAGTGAACACTGAAGCTTTCTTT.

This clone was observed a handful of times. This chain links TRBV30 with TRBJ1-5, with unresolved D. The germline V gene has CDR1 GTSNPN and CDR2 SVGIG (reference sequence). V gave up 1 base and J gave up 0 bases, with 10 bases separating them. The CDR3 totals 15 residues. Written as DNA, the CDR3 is TGTGCCTGGAGTGGGGCCGACTATAGCAATCAGCCCCAGCATTTT. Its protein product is CAWSGADYSNQPQHF.

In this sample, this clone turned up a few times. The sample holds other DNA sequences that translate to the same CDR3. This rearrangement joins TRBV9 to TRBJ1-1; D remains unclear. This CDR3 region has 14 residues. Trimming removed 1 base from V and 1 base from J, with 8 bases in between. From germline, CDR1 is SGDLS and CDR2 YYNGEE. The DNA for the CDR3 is TGTGCCAGCAGCGTAACCGGCGGGAACACTGAAGCTTTCTTT. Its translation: CASSVTGGNTEAFF.

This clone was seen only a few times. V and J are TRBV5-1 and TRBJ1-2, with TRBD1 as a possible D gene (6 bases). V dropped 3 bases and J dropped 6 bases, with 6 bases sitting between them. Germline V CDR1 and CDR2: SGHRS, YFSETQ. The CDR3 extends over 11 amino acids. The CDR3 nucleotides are TGCGCCAGCAGCTCAGGGGATGGCTACACCTTC. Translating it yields CASSSGDGYTF.

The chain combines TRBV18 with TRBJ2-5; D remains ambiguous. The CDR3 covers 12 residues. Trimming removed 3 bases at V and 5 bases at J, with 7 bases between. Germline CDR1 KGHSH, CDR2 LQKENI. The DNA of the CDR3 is TGTGCCAGCTCACCGTCGTTGGAGACCCAGTACTTC. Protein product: CASSPSLETQYF.

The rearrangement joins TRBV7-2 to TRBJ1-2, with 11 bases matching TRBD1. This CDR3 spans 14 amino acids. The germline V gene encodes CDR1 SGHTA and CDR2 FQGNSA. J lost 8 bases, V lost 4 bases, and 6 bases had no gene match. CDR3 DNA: TGTGCCAGCAGCTGGACAGGGGGCTTCAAGGGCTACACCTTC. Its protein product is CASSWTGGFKGYTF.

DNA for the CDR3: TGTGCCAGCAGCTTGGTGAACGGACGTAGGGGCTACGAGCAGTACTTC. Its protein is CASSLVNGRRGYEQYF. The V gene is TRBV5-4, the J gene TRBJ2-7; TRBD1 is a possible D gene (5 bases). The CDR3 loop spans 16 amino acids. Germline assignment: CDR1 SGHNT and CDR2 YYREEE (reference sequence). The V gene lost 0 bases and the J gene lost 3 bases, with 16 bases spanning the gap.

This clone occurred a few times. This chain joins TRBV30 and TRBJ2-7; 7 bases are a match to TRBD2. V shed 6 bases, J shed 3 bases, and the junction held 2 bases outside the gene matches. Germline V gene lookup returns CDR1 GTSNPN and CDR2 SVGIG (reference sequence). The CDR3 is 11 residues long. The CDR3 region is CACSSGYEQYF. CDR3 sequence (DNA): TGTGCCTGCTCTAGCGGCTACGAGCAGTACTTC.

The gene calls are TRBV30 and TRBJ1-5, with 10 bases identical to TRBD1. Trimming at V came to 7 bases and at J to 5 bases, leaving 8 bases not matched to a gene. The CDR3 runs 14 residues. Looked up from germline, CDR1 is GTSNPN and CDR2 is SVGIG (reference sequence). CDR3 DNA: TGTGCCTTCGGGACAGGGGATGTGCATCAGCCCCAGCATTTT. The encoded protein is CAFGTGDVHQPQHF.

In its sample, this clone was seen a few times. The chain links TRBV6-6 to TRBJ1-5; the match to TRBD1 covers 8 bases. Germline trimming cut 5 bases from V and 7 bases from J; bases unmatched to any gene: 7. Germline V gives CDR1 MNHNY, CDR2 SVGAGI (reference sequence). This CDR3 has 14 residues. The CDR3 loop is CASSTQGARQPQHF. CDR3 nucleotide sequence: TGTGCCAGCAGTACCCAGGGGGCGAGGCAGCCCCAGCATTTT.

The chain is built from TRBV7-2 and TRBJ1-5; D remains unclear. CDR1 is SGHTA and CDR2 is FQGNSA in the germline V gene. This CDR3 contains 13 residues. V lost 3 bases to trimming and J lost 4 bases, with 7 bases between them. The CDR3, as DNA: TGTGCCAGCAGCTTCGGGGAGAATCAGCCCCAGCATTTT. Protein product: CASSFGENQPQHF.

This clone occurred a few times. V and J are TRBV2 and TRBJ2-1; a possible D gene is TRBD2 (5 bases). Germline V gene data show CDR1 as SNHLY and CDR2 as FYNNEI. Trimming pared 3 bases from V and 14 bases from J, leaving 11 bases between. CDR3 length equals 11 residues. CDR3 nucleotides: TGTGCCAGCAGTGACTCCTCCGGGAAGTTCTTC. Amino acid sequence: CASSDSSGKFF.

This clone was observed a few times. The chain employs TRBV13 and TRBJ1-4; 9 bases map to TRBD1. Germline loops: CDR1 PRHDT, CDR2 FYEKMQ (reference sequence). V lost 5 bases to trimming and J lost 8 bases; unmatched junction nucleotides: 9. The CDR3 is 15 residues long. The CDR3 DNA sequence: TGTGCCAGCAGCCCAGGACAGGGGAAGGAGGAAAAACTGTTTTTT. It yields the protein CASSPGQGKEEKLFF.

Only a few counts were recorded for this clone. The CDR3 nucleotides read TGCAGCGTTGAGTCAGCGAACACCATATATTTT. This translates into CSVESANTIYF. The chain combines TRBV29-1 with TRBJ1-3; the D is unclear. This CDR3 has 11 residues. The V end lost 3 bases, the J end lost 7 bases, and 7 bases lay between the germline ends. CDR1 and CDR2 (germline): SQVTM, ANQGSEA. Combining the CDR3 with reference TRBV29-1 and TRBJ1-3 gives the whole variable domain SAVISQKPSRDICQRGTSLTIQCQVDSQVTMMFWYRQQPGQSLTLIATANQGSEATYESGFVIDKFPISRPNLTFSTLTVSNMSPEDSSIYLCSVESANTIYFGEGSWLTVV.

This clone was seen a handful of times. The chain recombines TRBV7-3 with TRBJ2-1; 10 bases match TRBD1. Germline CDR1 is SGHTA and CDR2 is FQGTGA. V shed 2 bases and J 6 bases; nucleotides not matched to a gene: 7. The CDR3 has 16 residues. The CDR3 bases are TGTGCCAGCAGCTTACTTGGGACAGGGGTTAGCAATGAGCAGTTCTTC. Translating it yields CASSLLGTGVSNEQFF.